This T cell receptor beta chain was captured in a study of blood T cell repertoires in COVID-19. Study context: Sites in the United States, Italy and Spain provided acute and convalescent COVID-19 samples. T cells, B-cell-depleted T cells, or PBMCs supplied cDNA or gDNA.

The CDR3 is 15 residues long. Trimming stripped 3 bases from V and 2 bases from J, with 14 bases between. Germline CDR1 is LGHNA and CDR2 is YSLEER. This clone was seen just once. Original analysis: Researchers report that nucleated cell counts were estimated from reference gene primer amplification. This table comes from immunoSEQ multiplex PCR, and its TCRdb copy is limited to in-frame clones, with some not included. V, J and clone size are taken as reported in that table, and D and trimming were inferred from the DNA itself. The profile covers some 150,000 clones, with around 84% appearing a single time and about 38% taken by the ten largest.

The chain recombines TRBV4-3 with TRBJ2-7; D perhaps matches TRBD1 (5 bases). This clonotype was sampled from a human donor in a cohort sampled during active COVID-19. The material sequenced was peripheral blood. This CDR3 is CASSQSPQVTYEQYF. The DNA for the CDR3 is TGCGCCAGCAGCCAGAGCCCACAGGTAACCTACGAGCAGTACTTC.